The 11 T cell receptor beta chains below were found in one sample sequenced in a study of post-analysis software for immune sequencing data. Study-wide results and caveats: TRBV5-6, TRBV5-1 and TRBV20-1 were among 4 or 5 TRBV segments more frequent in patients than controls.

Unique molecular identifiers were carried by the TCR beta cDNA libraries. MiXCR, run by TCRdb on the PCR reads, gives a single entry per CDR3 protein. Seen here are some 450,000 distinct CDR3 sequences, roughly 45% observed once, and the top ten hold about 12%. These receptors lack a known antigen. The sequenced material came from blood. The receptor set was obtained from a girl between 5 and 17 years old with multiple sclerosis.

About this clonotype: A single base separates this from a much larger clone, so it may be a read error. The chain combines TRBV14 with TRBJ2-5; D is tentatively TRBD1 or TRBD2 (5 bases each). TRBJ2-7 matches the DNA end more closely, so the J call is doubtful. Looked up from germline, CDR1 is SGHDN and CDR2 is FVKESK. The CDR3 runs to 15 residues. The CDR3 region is CVSSQDRGTGYEQYF. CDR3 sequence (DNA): TGTGTCAGCAGCCAAGATCGGGGCACCGGATACGAGCAGTACTTC.

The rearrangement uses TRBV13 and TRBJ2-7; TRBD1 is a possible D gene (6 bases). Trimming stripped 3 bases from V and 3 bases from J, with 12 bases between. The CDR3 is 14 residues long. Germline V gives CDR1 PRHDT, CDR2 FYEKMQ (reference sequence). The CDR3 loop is CASSFQGPLYEQYF. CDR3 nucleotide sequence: TGTGCCAGCAGCTTTCAGGGGCCCCTCTACGAGCAGTACTTC.

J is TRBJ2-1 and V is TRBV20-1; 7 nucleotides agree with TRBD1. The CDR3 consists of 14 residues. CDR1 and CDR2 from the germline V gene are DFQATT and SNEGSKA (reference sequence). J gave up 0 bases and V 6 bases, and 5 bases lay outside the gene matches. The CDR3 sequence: CSAERDSSYNEQFF. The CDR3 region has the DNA TGCAGTGCGGAACGGGACAGCTCCTACAATGAGCAGTTCTTC.

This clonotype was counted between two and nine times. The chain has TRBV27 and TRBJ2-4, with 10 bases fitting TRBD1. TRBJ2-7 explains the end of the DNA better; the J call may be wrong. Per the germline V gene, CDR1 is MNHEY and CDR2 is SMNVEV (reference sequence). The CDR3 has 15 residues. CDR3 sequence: CASSPEGQGRSEQYF. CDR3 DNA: TGTGCCAGCAGCCCCGAGGGACAGGGGAGGAGCGAGCAGTACTTC.

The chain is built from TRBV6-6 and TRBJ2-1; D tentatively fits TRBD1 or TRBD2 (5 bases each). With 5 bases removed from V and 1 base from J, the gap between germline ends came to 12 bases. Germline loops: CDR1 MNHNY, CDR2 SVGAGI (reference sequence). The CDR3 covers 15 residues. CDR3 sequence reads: CASSDRGASYNEQFF. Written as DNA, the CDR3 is TGTGCCAGCAGTGACCGAGGGGCTTCCTACAATGAGCAGTTCTTC.

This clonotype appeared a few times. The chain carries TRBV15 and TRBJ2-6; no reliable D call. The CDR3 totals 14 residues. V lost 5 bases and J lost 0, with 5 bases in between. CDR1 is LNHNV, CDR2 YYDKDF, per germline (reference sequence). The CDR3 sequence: CATSGDSGANVLTF. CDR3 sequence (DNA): TGTGCCACCAGCGGGGACTCTGGGGCCAACGTCCTGACTTTC.

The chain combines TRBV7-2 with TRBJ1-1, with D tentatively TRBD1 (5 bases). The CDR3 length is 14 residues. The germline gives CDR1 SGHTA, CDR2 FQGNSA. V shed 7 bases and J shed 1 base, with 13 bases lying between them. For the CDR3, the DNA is TGTGCCAGCACCTTGGGGACGGGGAACACTGAAGCTTTCTTT. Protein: CASTLGTGNTEAFF.

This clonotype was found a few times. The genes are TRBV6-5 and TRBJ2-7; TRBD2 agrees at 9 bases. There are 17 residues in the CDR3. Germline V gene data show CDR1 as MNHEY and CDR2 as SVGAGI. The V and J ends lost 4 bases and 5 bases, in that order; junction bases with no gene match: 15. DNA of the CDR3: TGTGCCAGCAGTTTGGGACGGCGGGGACTAGCAAGCCACGAGCAGTACTTC. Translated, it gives CASSLGRRGLASHEQYF.

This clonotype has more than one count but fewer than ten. The CDR3, as DNA: TGTGCCAGCAGCAAGGGACTAGCGGGTGCTCAAGAGACCCAGTACTTC. Protein product: CASSKGLAGAQETQYF. The chain is built from TRBV13 and TRBJ2-7; 12 bases map to TRBD2. Judging by the DNA end, TRBJ2-5 fits better; the J call may be wrong. The CDR3 extends over 16 amino acids. Germline V lookup: CDR1 PRHDT, CDR2 FYEKMQ (reference sequence).

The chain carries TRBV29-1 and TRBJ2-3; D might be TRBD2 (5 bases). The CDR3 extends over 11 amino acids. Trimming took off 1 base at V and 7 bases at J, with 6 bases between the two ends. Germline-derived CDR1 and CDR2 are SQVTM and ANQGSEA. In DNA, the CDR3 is TGCAGCGTTGAAGGAGGGCATACGCAGTATTTT. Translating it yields CSVEGGHTQYF.

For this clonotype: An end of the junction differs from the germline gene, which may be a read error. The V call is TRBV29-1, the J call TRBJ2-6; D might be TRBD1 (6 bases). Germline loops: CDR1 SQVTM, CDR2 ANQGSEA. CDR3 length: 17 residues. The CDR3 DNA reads TGCAGCGTTGAAGTTAGGACAGAACGCTCCGGGGCCAACGTCCGGACTTTC. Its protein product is CSVEVRTERSGANVRTF.